Following are 12 T cell receptor beta chains from one sample sequenced in a study of blood T cell repertoires in COVID-19. Profiling relied on immunoSEQ multiplex PCR, and the TCRdb table lists in-frame clones only, not all of them. Here the sample spans around 180,000 clones, more than 75% being singletons. Source material: PBMCs or T cells enriched from blood (not recorded which). The source is a young woman who had recovered from COVID-19.

V is TRBV14 and J is TRBJ1-2; possible D gene TRBD1, 5 bases. Germline V gives CDR1 SGHDN, CDR2 FVKESK. This CDR3 is 14 amino acids long. Trimming stripped 6 bases from V and 4 bases from J, with 15 bases between. CDR3 protein: CASSPAGPLYGYTF. CDR3 DNA: TGTGCCAGCAGTCCGGCAGGGCCGCTCTATGGCTACACCTTC.

This clone appeared once. The chain uses TRBV2 and TRBJ2-7; the D gene is possibly TRBD2 (6 bases). Germline-derived CDR1 and CDR2 are SNHLY and FYNNEI. The CDR3 totals 12 residues. The germline V and J ends were trimmed by 5 bases and 6 bases, with 11 bases remaining between them. CDR3 in amino acids: CASSSGVFEQYF. The CDR3, as DNA: TGTGCCAGCAGTTCGGGGGTTTTCGAGCAGTACTTC.

The chain uses TRBV9 and TRBJ2-3, with TRBD2 matching over 9 bases. J gave up 6 bases and V 0 bases, and 5 bases lay outside the gene matches. This CDR3 is built from 15 residues. Per germline, CDR1 SGDLS and CDR2 YYNGEE. CDR3 loop: CASSVGDSGSDTQYF. The CDR3 DNA follows: TGTGCCAGCAGCGTAGGGGATAGCGGGAGTGATACGCAGTATTTT.

The chain joins TRBV7-9 to TRBJ1-3; 9 bases align to TRBD1. Germline V gene lookup returns CDR1 SEHNR and CDR2 FQNEAQ (reference sequence). There are 18 residues in the CDR3. Trimming at V came to 4 bases and at J to 2 bases, leaving 12 bases not matched to a gene. DNA of the CDR3: TGTGCCAGCAGCTCGGATCGAACCTGGACAGGGGCTGGAAACACCATATATTTT. As protein: CASSSDRTWTGAGNTIYF.

The V gene is TRBV9, the J gene TRBJ2-1, with TRBD2 matching 7 bases. V shed 0 bases, J shed 3 bases, and the junction held 3 bases outside the gene matches. This CDR3 region has 15 residues. The germline V gene encodes CDR1 SGDLS and CDR2 YYNGEE. The CDR3 DNA follows: TGTGCCAGCAGCGTAGAGGGGACTAACTACAATGAGCAGTTCTTC. It encodes CASSVEGTNYNEQFF.

This chain uses TRBV19 with TRBJ1-1, with D hard to call. The germline gives CDR1 LNHDA, CDR2 SQIVND (reference sequence). CDR3 length equals 16 residues. V was shortened by 3 bases and J by 1 base, with 15 bases between the two germline ends. The CDR3 sequence is CASSIGRGRANTEAFF. The DNA for the CDR3 is TGTGCCAGTAGTATTGGTCGTGGGCGCGCGAACACTGAAGCTTTCTTT. The entire variable domain, with the rest obtained from reference TRBV19 and TRBJ1-1, is as follows: DGGITQSPKYLFRKEGQNVTLSCEQNLNHDAMYWYRQDPGQGLRLIYYSQIVNDFQKGDIAEGYSVSREKKESFPLTVTSAQKNPTAFYLCASSIGRGRANTEAFFGQGTRLTVV.

The genes are TRBV2 and TRBJ2-1; 11 nucleotides line up with TRBD2. J was trimmed by 4 bases and V by 4 bases; bases with no gene match: 3. The CDR3 has 15 amino acids. Germline-derived CDR1 and CDR2 are SNHLY and FYNNEI. CDR3 loop: CASSGTSGRYNEQFF. For the CDR3, the DNA is TGTGCCAGCAGTGGTACTAGCGGGAGATACAATGAGCAGTTCTTC.

This sequence joins TRBV18 and TRBJ1-3, with unresolved D. Germline V CDR1 and CDR2: KGHSH, LQKENI. The CDR3 length is 19 residues. The V end lost 2 bases, the J end lost 4 bases, and 24 bases lay between the germline ends. The chain's CDR3 is CASSPASRLGRSEGNTIYF. DNA of the CDR3: TGTGCCAGCTCACCAGCCTCCCGACTAGGGCGGAGTGAGGGAAACACCATATATTTT.

The rearrangement joins TRBV18 to TRBJ2-7; 7 nucleotides align to TRBD1. This CDR3 has 13 residues. CDR1 KGHSH and CDR2 LQKENI come from the germline V gene. With V trimmed by 3 bases and J by 2 bases, 1 base remained unmatched. CDR3 sequence reads: CASSPGTAYEQYF. The DNA for the CDR3 is TGTGCCAGCTCACCCGGGACAGCCTACGAGCAGTACTTC.

The rearrangement uses TRBV5-1 and TRBJ1-1, with 11 bases aligning to TRBD1. The V gene end was trimmed by 7 bases and the J gene end by 2 bases; junction bases not matched to a gene: 13. The germline V gene has CDR1 SGHRS and CDR2 YFSETQ. This CDR3 is 17 amino acids long. The CDR3 region is CASGFGQGARSNTEAFF. The CDR3 DNA reads TGCGCCAGCGGATTCGGACAGGGGGCGAGGAGCAACACTGAAGCTTTCTTT.

This chain connects TRBV5-1 to TRBJ1-1; D unclear. V shed 5 bases and J shed 4 bases, with 18 bases lying between them. Per germline, CDR1 SGHRS and CDR2 YFSETQ. The CDR3 totals 15 residues. The CDR3 sequence: CASRTTGFGGTEAFF. The CDR3 DNA reads as TGCGCCAGCAGGACAACGGGGTTTGGCGGCACTGAAGCTTTCTTT. The full variable domain, with the rest looked up from reference TRBV5-1 and TRBJ1-1, is KAGVTQTPRYLIKTRGQQVTLSCSPISGHRSVSWYQQTPGQGLQFLFEYFSETQRNKGNFPGRFSGRQFSNSRSEMNVSTLELGDSALYLCASRTTGFGGTEAFFGQGTRLTVV.

The DNA of the CDR3 is TGTGCCAGCTCACCTTTAGCGGGACCCCTGTCGGAGCAGTTCTTC. It translates to CASSPLAGPLSEQFF. The V gene is TRBV18, the J gene TRBJ2-1; 8 bases map to TRBD2. Trimming at V came to 3 bases and at J to 10 bases, leaving 11 bases not matched to a gene. Germline V gene data show CDR1 as KGHSH and CDR2 as LQKENI. This CDR3 region has 15 residues.